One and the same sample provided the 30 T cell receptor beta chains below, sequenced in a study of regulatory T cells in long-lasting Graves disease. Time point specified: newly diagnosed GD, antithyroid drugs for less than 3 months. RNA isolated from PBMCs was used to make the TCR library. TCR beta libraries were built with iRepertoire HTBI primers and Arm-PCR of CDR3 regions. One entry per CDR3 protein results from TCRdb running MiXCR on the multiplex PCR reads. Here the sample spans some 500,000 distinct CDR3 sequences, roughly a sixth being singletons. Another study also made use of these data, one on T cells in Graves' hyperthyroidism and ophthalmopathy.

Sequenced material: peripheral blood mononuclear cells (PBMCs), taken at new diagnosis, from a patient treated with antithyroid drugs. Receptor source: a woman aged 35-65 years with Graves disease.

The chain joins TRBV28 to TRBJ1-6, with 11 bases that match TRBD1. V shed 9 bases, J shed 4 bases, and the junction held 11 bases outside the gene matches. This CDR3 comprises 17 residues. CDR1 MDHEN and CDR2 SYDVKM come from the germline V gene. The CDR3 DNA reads TGTGCCAGTCCCGGGACAGGGGGTAAATTTTATAATTCACCCCTCCACTTT. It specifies CASPGTGGKFYNSPLHF.

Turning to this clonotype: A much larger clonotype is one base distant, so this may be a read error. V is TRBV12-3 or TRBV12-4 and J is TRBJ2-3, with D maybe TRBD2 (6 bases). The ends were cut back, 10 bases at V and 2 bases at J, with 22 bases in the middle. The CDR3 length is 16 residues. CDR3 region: CANRPPTGVTTDTQYF. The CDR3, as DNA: TGTGCCAACAGACCCCCCACGGGGGTGACCACAGATACGCAGTATTTT.

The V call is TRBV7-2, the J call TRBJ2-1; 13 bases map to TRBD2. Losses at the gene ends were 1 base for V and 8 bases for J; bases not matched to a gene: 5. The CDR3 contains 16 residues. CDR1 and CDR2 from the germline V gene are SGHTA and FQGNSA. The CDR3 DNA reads TGTGCCAGCAGCTTAGTGGGGACTAGCGGGGCATATGAGCAGTTCTTC. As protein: CASSLVGTSGAYEQFF.

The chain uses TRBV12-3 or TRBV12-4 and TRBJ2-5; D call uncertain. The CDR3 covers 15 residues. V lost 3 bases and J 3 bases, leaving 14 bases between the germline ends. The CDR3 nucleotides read TGTGCCAGCAGTTTCGCCTCCAGCCTGAAAGAGACCCAGTACTTC. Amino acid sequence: CASSFASSLKETQYF.

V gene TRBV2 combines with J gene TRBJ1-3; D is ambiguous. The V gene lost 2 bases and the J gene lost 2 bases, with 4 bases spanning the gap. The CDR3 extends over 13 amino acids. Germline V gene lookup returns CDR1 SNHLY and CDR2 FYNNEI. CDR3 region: CASSETAGNTIYF. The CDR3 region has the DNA TGTGCCAGCAGTGAAACTGCTGGAAACACCATATATTTT.

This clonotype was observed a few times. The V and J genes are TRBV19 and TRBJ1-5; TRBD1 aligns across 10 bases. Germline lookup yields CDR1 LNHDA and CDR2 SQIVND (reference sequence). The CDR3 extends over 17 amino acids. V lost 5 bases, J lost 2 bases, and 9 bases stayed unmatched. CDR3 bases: TGTGCCAGTAGTGTCTGGGACAGGGGCCGGGGCAATCAGCCCCAGCATTTT. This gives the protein CASSVWDRGRGNQPQHF.

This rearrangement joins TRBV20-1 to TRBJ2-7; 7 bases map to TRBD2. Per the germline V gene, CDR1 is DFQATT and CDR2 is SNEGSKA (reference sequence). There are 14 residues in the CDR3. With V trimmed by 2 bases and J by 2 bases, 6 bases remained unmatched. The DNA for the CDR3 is TGCAGTGCTAGAAATCCCGGGACTACCTACGAGCAGTACTTC. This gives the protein CSARNPGTTYEQYF.

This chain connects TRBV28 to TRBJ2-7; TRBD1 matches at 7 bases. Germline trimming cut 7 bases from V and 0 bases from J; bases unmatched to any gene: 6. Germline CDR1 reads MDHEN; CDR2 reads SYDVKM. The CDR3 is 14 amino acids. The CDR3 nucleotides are TGTGCCAGCAAAATTGCAGGGGGCTCCTACGAGCAGTACTTC. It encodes CASKIAGGSYEQYF.

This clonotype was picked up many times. This chain's CDR3 is CATSRIAGETQYF. CDR3 DNA sequence: TGTGCCACCAGCAGAATCGCGGGGGAGACCCAGTACTTC. V usage is TRBV15 and J usage is TRBJ2-5; D possibly corresponds to TRBD2 (6 bases). Germline V CDR1 and CDR2: LNHNV, YYDKDF (reference sequence). This CDR3 has 13 amino acids. The V gene lost 2 bases and the J gene lost 5 bases, with 9 bases spanning the gap.

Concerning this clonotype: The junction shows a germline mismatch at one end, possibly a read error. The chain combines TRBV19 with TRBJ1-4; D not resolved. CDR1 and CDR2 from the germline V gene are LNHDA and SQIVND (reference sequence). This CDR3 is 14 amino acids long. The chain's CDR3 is CASSTSPANEKPFF. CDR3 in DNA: TGTGCCAGTAGTACTAGTCCTGCTAATGAAAAACCGTTTTTT.

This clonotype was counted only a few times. The CDR3 protein is CASSPGQGIVGQPQHF. CDR3 sequence (DNA): TGTGCCAGCAGCCCGGGACAGGGAATTGTAGGGCAGCCCCAGCATTTT. The rearrangement uses TRBV25-1 and TRBJ1-5; 9 bases are shared with TRBD1. This CDR3 comprises 16 residues. V was pared by 6 bases and J by 7 bases, with 13 bases of the junction left unmatched. Looked up from germline, CDR1 is MGHDK and CDR2 is SYGVNS. The full variable domain, completed using reference TRBV25-1 and TRBJ1-5, is EADIYQTPRYLVIGTGKKITLECSQTMGHDKMYWYQQDPGMELHLIHYSYGVNSTEKGDLSSESTVSRIRTEHFPLTLESARPSHTSQYLCASSPGQGIVGQPQHFGDGTRLSIL.

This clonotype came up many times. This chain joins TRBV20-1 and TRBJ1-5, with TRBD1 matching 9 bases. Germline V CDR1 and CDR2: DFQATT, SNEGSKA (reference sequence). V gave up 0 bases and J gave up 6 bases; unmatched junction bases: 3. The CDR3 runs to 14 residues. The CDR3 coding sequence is TGCAGTGCTAGAGAAGGGACAGGGAGTCAGCCCCAGCATTTT. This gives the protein CSAREGTGSQPQHF.

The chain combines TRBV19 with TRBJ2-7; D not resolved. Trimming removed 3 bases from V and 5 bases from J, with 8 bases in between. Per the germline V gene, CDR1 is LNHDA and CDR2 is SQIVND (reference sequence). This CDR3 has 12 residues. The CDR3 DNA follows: TGTGCCAGTAGTATGAACGACCACGAGCAGTACTTC. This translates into CASSMNDHEQYF.

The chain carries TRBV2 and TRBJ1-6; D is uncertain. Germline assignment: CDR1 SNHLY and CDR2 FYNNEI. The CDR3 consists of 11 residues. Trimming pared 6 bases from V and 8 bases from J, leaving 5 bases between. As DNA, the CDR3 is TGTGCCAGCAGGAACGATTCACCCCTCCACTTT. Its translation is CASRNDSPLHF.

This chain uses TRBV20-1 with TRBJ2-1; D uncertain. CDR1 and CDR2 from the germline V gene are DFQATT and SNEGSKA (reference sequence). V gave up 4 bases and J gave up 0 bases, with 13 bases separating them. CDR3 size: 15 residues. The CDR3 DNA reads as TGCAGTGCTACTGGCGCGAGGAGCTCCTACAATGAGCAGTTCTTC. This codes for CSATGARSSYNEQFF.

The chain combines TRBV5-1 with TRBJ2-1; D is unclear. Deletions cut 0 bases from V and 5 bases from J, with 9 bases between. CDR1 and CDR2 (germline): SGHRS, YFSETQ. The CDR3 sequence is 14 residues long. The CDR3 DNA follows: TGCGCCAGCAGCTTGGACAGCACCAACAATGAGCAGTTCTTC. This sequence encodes CASSLDSTNNEQFF. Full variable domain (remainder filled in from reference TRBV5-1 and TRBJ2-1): KAGVTQTPRYLIKTRGQQVTLSCSPISGHRSVSWYQQTPGQGLQFLFEYFSETQRNKGNFPGRFSGRQFSNSRSEMNVSTLELGDSALYLCASSLDSTNNEQFFGPGTRLTVL.

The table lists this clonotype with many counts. The CDR3 DNA reads as TGTGCCAGCAGCTTAGTATTGCCCCCGGGTGAAGCTTTCTTT. Its translation: CASSLVLPPGEAFF. The V call is TRBV7-2, the J call TRBJ1-1; D uncertain. V lost 1 base, J lost 7 bases, and 13 bases lay in between. The length of the CDR3 is 14 residues. Germline CDR1 SGHTA, CDR2 FQGNSA.

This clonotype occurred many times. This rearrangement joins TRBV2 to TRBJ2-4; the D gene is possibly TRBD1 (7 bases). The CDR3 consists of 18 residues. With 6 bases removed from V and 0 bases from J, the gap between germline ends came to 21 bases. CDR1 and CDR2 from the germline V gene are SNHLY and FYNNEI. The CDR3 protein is CASRPGTASVLAKNIQYF. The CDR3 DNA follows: TGTGCCAGCAGGCCCGGGACAGCTAGCGTTCTAGCCAAAAACATTCAGTACTTC.

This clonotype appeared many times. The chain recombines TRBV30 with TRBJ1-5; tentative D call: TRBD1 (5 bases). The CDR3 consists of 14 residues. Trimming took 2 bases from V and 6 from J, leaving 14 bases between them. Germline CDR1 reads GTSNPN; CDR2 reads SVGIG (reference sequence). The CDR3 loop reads CAWSLPKRGQPQHF. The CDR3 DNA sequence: TGTGCCTGGAGTCTCCCCAAGAGGGGTCAGCCCCAGCATTTT. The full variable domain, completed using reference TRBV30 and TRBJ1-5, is SQTIHQWPATLVQPVGSPLSLECTVEGTSNPNLYWYRQAAGRGLQLLFYSVGIGQISSEVPQNLSASRPQDRQFILSSKKLLLSDSGFYLCAWSLPKRGQPQHFGDGTRLSIL.

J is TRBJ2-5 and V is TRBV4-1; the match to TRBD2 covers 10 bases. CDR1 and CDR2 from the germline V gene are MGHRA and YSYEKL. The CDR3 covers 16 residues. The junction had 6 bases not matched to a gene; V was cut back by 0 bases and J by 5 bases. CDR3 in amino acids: CASSQEVSSGGETQYF. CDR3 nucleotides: TGCGCCAGCAGCCAAGAAGTTTCTAGCGGGGGCGAGACCCAGTACTTC.

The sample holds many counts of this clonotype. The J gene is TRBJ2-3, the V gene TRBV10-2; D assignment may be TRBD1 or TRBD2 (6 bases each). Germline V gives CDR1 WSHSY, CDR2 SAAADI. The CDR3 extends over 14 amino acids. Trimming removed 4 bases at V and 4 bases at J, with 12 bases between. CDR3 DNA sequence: TGCGCCAGCAGTGGAACGGGGGCAGCAGATACGCAGTATTTT. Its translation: CASSGTGAADTQYF.

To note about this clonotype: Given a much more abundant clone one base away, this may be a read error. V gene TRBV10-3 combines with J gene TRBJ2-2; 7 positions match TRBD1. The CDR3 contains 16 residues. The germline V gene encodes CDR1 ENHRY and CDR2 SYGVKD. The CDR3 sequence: CAISDLGQRNAGELFF. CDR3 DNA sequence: TGTGCCATCAGTGACCTGGGACAGAGGAACGCCGGGGAGCTGTTTTTT.

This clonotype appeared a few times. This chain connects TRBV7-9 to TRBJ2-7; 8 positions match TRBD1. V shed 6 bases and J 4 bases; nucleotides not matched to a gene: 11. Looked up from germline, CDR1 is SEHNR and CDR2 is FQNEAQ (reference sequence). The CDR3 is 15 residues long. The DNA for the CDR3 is TGTGCCAGCAGTCGTGGACAGGGAGTCTTATACGAGCAGTACTTC. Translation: CASSRGQGVLYEQYF.

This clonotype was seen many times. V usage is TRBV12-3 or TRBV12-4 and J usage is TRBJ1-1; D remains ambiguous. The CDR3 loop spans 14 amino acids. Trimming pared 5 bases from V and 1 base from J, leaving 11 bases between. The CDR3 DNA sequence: TGTGCCAGCAGTCCCCAGACAAGGAACACTGAAGCTTTCTTT. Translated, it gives CASSPQTRNTEAFF.

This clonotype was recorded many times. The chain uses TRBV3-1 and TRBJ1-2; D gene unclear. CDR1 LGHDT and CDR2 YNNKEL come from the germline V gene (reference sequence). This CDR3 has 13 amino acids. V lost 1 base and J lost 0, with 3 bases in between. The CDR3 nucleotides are TGTGCCAGCAGCCAAGGCACTAACTATGGCTACACCTTC. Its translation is CASSQGTNYGYTF.

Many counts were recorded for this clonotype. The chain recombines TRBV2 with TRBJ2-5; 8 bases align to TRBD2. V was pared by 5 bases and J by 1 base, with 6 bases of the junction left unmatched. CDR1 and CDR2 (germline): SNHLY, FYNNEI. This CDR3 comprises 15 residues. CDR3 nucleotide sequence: TGTGCCAGCAGTAGACTAGCGAGGGGCCAAGAGACCCAGTACTTC. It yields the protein CASSRLARGQETQYF.

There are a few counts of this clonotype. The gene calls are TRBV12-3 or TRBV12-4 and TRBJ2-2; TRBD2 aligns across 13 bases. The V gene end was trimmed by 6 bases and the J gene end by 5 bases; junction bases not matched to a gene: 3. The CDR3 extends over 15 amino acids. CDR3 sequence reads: CASSMGLAGTGELFF. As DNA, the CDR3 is TGTGCCAGCAGCATGGGACTAGCGGGAACCGGGGAGCTGTTTTTT.

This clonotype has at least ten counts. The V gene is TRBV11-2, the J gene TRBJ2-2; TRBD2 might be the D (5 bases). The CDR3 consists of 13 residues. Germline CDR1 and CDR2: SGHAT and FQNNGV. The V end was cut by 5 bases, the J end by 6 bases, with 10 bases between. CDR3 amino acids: CASSRTYSGELFF. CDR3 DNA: TGTGCCAGCAGCCGGACTTACTCCGGGGAGCTGTTTTTT.

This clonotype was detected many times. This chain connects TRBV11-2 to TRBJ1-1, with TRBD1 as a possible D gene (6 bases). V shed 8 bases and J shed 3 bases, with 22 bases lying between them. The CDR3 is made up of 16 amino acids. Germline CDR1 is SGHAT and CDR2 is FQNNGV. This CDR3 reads CASLGMRGIRDTEAFF. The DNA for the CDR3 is TGTGCCAGCCTAGGGATGAGGGGGATCAGGGACACTGAAGCTTTCTTT.

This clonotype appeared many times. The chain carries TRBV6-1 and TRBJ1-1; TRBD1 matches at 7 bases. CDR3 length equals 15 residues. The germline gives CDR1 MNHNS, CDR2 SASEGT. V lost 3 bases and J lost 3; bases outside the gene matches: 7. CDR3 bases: TGTGCCAGCAGTGATGGTTCAGGGGGGCACACTGAAGCTTTCTTT. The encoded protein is CASSDGSGGHTEAFF.